This T cell receptor (beta chain) originates from a study of cytomegalovirus exposure and HLA in healthy donors. A word on this clone: Its antigen is not known.

Researchers ran the PCR with 60 Vbeta and 13 Jbeta primers. Some clones are missing from TCRdb's copy, which holds only in-frame ones; the method was immunoSEQ multiplex PCR. The sample lists roughly 77,000 clones; 10% were seen once. Study-level points and caveats: A cluster of highly shared sequence variants was likely a sequencing artifact.

The length of the CDR3 is 15 residues. The V gene lost 4 bases and the J gene lost 0 bases, with 11 bases spanning the gap. Germline-derived CDR1 and CDR2 are SGHTS and YDEGEE. This receptor was taken from a man aged 60-69 years in good health and CMV-seropositive. V gene TRBV5-8 combines with J gene TRBJ2-1; D might be TRBD2 (5 bases). Sequences were obtained from PBMCs. DNA of the CDR3: TGTGCCAGCAGCCCCGAGGGCCTCTCCTACAATGAGCAGTTCTTC. It specifies CASSPEGLSYNEQFF.